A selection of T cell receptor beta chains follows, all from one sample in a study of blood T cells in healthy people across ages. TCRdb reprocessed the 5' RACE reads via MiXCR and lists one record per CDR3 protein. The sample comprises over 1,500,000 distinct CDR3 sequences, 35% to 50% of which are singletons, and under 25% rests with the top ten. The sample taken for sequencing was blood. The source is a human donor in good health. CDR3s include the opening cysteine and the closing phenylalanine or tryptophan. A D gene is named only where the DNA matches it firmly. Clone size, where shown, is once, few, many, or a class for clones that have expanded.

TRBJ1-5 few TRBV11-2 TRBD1 TGTGCCAGCAGCCAACAGGGGACTCAGCCCCAGCATTTT CASSQQGTQPQHF
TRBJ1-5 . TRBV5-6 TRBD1 TGTGCCAGCAGCTTGGGGACAGGGTCCAGGCAGCCCCAGCATTTT CASSLGTGSRQPQHF
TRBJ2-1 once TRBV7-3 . TGTGCCAGCAGCTTAAGTTTTAGAGCGGACTGCAATGAGCAGGTCTTC CASSLSFRADCNEQVF
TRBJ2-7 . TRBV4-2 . TGTGCCAGCAGCCTCGACAGTTCTCACTACGAGCAGTACTTC CASSLDSSHYEQYF
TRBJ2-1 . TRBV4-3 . TGCGCCAGCAGCCAAGATCCGGGCGGGGGCCTCCTTAGGACCTACAATGAGCAGTTCTTC CASSQDPGGGLLRTYNEQFF
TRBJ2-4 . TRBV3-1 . TGTGCCAGCAGCCAGTCGGCACTAGCCAAAAACATTCAGTACTTC CASSQSALAKNIQYF
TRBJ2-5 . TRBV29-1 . TGCAGCGTTGAAGTTTCGGACAAGTCCCAAGAGACCCAGTACTTC CSVEVSDKSQETQYF
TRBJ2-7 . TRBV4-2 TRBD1 TGTGCCAGCAGCCACCCAGCCCAGGGGGCTTACGAGCAGTACTTC CASSHPAQGAYEQYF
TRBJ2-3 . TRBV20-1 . TGCAGTGCTAGAGCCCGAGGGGCCCAATATGGGGATACGCAGTATTTT CSARARGAQYGDTQYF
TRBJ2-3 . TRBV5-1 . TGCGCCAGCAGTCTGGACAGACAGAGTACGCAGTATTTT CASSLDRQSTQYF
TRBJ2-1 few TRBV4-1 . TGCGCCAGCAGCACCCGGGCCTTAAGAGATGAGCAGTTCTTC CASSTRALRDEQFF
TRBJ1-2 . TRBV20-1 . TGCAGTGCTCCTAGGGGGGCTCGCGGCGGCTACACCTTC CSAPRGARGGYTF
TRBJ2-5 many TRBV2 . TGTGCCAGCAGTGAAGCAGAGACCCAGTACTTC CASSEAETQYF
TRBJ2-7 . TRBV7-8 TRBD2 TGTGCCAGCAGCTTATTAGAAGCGGGGGCCTACGAGCAGTACTTC CASSLLEAGAYEQYF
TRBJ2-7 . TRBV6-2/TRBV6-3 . TGTGCCAGCAGTGACTCGGGCAGGACCCCCTACGAGCAGTACTTC CASSDSGRTPYEQYF
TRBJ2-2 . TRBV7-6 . TGTGCCAGCAGCCCGGACGGGGTCACCGGGGAGCTGTTTTTT CASSPDGVTGELFF
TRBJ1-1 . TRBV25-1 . TGTGCCAGCAGTGAATTTTTTGGGGGGGCCTTTGAAGCTTTCTTT CASSEFFGGAFEAFF
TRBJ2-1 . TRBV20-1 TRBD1 TGCAGTGCTAGAGATCCACAGGGGGTTCGGGATGAGCAGTTCTTC CSARDPQGVRDEQFF
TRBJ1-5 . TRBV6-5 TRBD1 TGTGCCAGCAGTTATAGAAGGGGGCAGGGTCAGCCCCAGCATTTT CASSYRRGQGQPQHF
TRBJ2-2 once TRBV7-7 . TGTGCTAGCACCTCCAATGGCGGGGAGCTGTTTTTT CASTSNGGELFF
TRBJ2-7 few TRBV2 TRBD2 TGTGCCAGCAGTGACACTGGACTAGCGGGGGAGGAGCAGTACTTC CASSDTGLAGEEQYF
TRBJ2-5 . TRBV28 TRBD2 TGTGCCAGCAGTTCTAGCGGGTCTTTGGAGCAGTACTTC CASSSSGSLEQYF
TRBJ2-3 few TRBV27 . TGTGCCAGCAGTTCCAACCTCGGGGATACGCAGTATTTT CASSSNLGDTQYF
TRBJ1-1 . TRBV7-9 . TGTGCCAGCCGCGGGCGGGGCGACACTGAAGCTTTCTTT CASRGRGDTEAFF
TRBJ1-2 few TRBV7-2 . TGTGCCAGCAGCTTAGGTGGTACAGCCCACTACACCTTC CASSLGGTAHYTF
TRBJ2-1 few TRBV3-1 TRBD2 TGTGCCAGCAGCCCGGCGTGGTCTAGCGGATACAATGAGCAGTTCTTC CASSPAWSSGYNEQFF
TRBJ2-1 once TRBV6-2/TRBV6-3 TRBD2 TGTGCCAGCAGTTACGCTGGGACTAGCAACAATGAGCAGTTCTTC CASSYAGTSNNEQFF
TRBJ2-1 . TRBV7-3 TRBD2 TGTGCCAGCAGCTTAAAAGGACTAGCGGGGGGTAATGAGCAGTTCTTC CASSLKGLAGGNEQFF
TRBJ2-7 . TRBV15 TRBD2 TGTGCCACCAGCAGAGTACCGGGACTAGCGTCCTACGAGCAGTACTTC CATSRVPGLASYEQYF
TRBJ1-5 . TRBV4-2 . TGTGCCAGCAGCCAAGACAGGGAGGAGGTTAATCAGCCCCAGCATTTT CASSQDREEVNQPQHF
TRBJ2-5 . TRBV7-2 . TGTGCCAGCAGCTTACCCCCCCGGTCCCCGGGAGAGACCCAGTACTTC CASSLPPRSPGETQYF
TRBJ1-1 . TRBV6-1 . TGTGCCAGCAGTTTGGAACACCTGAACACTGAAGCTTTCTTT CASSLEHLNTEAFF
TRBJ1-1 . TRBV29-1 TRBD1 TGCAGCGGGGGGACAGGGGGAGTGAACACTGAAGCTTTCTTT CSGGTGGVNTEAFF
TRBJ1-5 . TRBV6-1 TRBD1 TGTGCCAGCAGTCTTCCGGGACAGGGGGTGTCTAGCAATCAGCCCCAGCATTTT CASSLPGQGVSSNQPQHF
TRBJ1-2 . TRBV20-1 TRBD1 TGCAGTGCTCAAGGGGGCGCATATGGCTACACCTTC CSAQGGAYGYTF
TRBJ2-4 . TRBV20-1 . TGCAGTGCTAGATCTGGCAGTAGTGGCAACAATGAGCAGTACTTC CSARSGSSGNNEQYF
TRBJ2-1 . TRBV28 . TGTGCCAGCAGTTTATCTAGGGAAACCCCTTACAATGAGCAGTTCTTC CASSLSRETPYNEQFF
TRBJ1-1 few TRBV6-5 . TGTGCCAGCAGTTACTCGAGGAGGGGGGACACTGAAGCTTTCTTT CASSYSRRGDTEAFF
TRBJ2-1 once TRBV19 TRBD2 TGTGCCAGCAAAGGGGTTAGCGGGGAACCGAATGAGCAGTTCTTC CASKGVSGEPNEQFF
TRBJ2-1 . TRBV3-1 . TGTGCCTGCAGCCAGATGCCCAGAGCTTCCAATGAGCAGTTCTTC CACSQMPRASNEQFF
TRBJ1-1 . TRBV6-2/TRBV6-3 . TGTGCCAGCAGCAGACAGGCCGCCCTTGAAGCTTTCTTT CASSRQAALEAFF
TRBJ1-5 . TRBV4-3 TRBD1 TGCGCCAGCAGCCAAGATCTAGGTGGGACAGGGGGAGTGATTGCCGTTAATCAGCCCCAGCATTTT CASSQDLGGTGGVIAVNQPQHF
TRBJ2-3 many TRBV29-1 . TGCAGCGTTGACTGGGGCTCATCCCTCACAGATACGCAGTATTTT CSVDWGSSLTDTQYF
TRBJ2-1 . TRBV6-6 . TGTGCCAGCAGTTACTCTCCGCAGGGCTCCTACAATGAGCAGTTCTTC CASSYSPQGSYNEQFF
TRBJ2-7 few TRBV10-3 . TGTGCCATCAGTGAACAGGGTTCACGACTGAACGGGCAGTACTTC CAISEQGSRLNGQYF
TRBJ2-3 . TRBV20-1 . TGCAGTTCCGAGTCTGGCACAGATACGCAGTATTTT CSSESGTDTQYF
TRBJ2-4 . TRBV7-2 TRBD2 TGTGCCAGCAGCAGACAAGCGGGGGGGCGAGACATTCAGTACTTC CASSRQAGGRDIQYF
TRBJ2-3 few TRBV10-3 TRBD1 TGTGCCTCTCAGGGGGCAGGAGATACGCAGTATTTT CASQGAGDTQYF
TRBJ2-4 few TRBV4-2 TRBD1 TGTGCCAGCAGCCAAGCAGACAGGGGGCGCGAAAACATTCAGTACTTC CASSQADRGRENIQYF
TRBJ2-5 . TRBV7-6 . TGTGCCAGCAGCTTATGGTCAGAACTGAGGGAGACCCAGTACTTC CASSLWSELRETQYF
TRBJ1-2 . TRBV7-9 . TGTGCCAGCAGCTTAGCAAGAGACGTTAACTATGGCTACACCTTC CASSLARDVNYGYTF
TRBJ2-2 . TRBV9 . TGTGCCAGCAGCGTAGGTGGGGGGCCCACCGGGGAGCTGTTTTTT CASSVGGGPTGELFF
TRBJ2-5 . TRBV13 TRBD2 TGTGCCGCGGGAGGGGGCTTTGAGAAGACCCAGTACTTC CAAGGGFEKTQYF
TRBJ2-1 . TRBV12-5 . TGTGCTAGTGGTTTCAACCGGGACAACTCCTACAATGAGCAGTTCTTC CASGFNRDNSYNEQFF
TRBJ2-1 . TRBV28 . TGTGCCAGCAGCCAGGGGGGAAACTACGATGAGCAGTTCTTC CASSQGGNYDEQFF